This is a list of T cell receptor beta chains from one sample in a study of T cells in tuberculosis. The protocol was immunoSEQ multiplex PCR, while the TCRdb copy is restricted to in-frame clones and leaves out a portion. The sample includes roughly 34,000 clones, 70% to 90% of them seen just once. Sequenced material: PBMCs, taken at tuberculosis diagnosis. These receptors all come from an adult with tuberculosis. Each CDR3 is given with its conserved first and last residue. A D gene is named only where the DNA matches it firmly. Clone size is stated in some rows and not others, as once, few, many or a class when expanded.

size | D | J | V | DNA | CDR3
NA | NA | TRBJ2-1 | TRBV4-2 | TGTGCCAGCAGCCAAGAACCTAGCGCTAGCTCCTACAATGAGCAGTTCTTC | CASSQEPSASSYNEQFF
NA | NA | TRBJ2-7 | TRBV7-9 | TGTGCCAGCCAGGGACTCATTTACGAGCAGTACTTC | CASQGLIYEQYF
few | NA | TRBJ1-5 | TRBV28 | TGTGCCAGCAACAGTAACAATCAGCCCCAGCATTTT | CASNSNNQPQHF
once | NA | TRBJ2-1 | TRBV5-4 | TGTGCCAGCAGCATCGACTACCGCTCCTACAATGAGCAGTTCTTC | CASSIDYRSYNEQFF
NA | NA | TRBJ1-1 | TRBV6-6 | TGTGCCAGCAGTTTCCCCGGTGGGAACACTGAAGCTTTCTTT | CASSFPGGNTEAFF
NA | NA | TRBJ1-5 | TRBV30 | TGTGCCTGGAGCCATGCGGGCGGGCAGCCCCAGCATTTT | CAWSHAGGQPQHF
NA | NA | TRBJ2-3 | TRBV2 | TGTGCCAGCCCTAGGAAGGGCACAGATACGCAGTATTTT | CASPRKGTDTQYF
NA | TRBD1 | TRBJ1-5 | TRBV5-1 | TGCGCCAGCAGCTTGGGACAGGGGGCAGGGTCCCAGCATTTT | CASSLGQGAGSQHF
NA | NA | TRBJ2-1 | TRBV6-5 | TGTGCCAGCAGTCCCGGGACTCCTCTCGGCAATGAGCAGTTCTTC | CASSPGTPLGNEQFF
NA | TRBD2 | TRBJ2-7 | TRBV9 | TGTGCCAGCAGCGTAGGGGCTAGCGGATCCTACGAGCAGTACTTC | CASSVGASGSYEQYF
NA | NA | TRBJ1-3 | TRBV7-9 | TGTGCCAGCAGCTCCTCAGGAGGGGTCGTGGGAAACACCATATATTTT | CASSSSGGVVGNTIYF
NA | NA | TRBJ1-1 | TRBV4-1 | TGCGCCAGCAGCCAAGTGTCGGCCGGGAGGGGCACTGAAGCTTTCTTT | CASSQVSAGRGTEAFF
NA | TRBD1 | TRBJ2-5 | TRBV6-6 | TGTGCCAGCAGCTTCGACAGGGACGAGACCCAGTACTTC | CASSFDRDETQYF
NA | NA | TRBJ2-7 | TRBV6-6 | TGTGCCAGCAGTACCACGACAGGCTACGAGCAGTACTTC | CASSTTTGYEQYF
NA | NA | TRBJ1-2 | TRBV5-8 | TGTGCCAGCAGCTTTATGAATGTCCGGGACTACACCTTC | CASSFMNVRDYTF
NA | NA | TRBJ1-2 | TRBV7-9 | TGTGCCAGCAGCTCCCTAACGAAACCCGGCACCTTC | CASSSLTKPGTF
NA | NA | TRBJ1-4 | TRBV4-2 | TGTGCCAGCAGCACCCAGGGAGGGGGGAATGAAAAACTGTTTTTT | CASSTQGGGNEKLFF
few | NA | TRBJ2-7 | TRBV5-1 | TGCGCCAGCAGCTCACAGGGTGCCGAGGACGAGCAGTACTTC | CASSSQGAEDEQYF
NA | NA | TRBJ1-6 | TRBV4-3 | TGCGCCAGCAGCCAAGATTTAGGGGGCTCCTATAATTCACCCCTCCACTTT | CASSQDLGGSYNSPLHF
NA | TRBD1 | TRBJ1-1 | TRBV7-9 | TGTGCCAGCAGCGAACAGGGGGCGAACACTGAAGCTTTCTTT | CASSEQGANTEAFF
NA | NA | TRBJ1-3 | TRBV28 | TGTGCCAGCAGTCCGGACACTTACTCCTCTGGAAACACCATATATTTT | CASSPDTYSSGNTIYF
NA | TRBD2 | TRBJ2-7 | TRBV19 | TGTGCCAGTAGTAGGCTAGCGGGAGGGTACGAGCAGTACTTC | CASSRLAGGYEQYF
NA | NA | TRBJ1-2 | TRBV4-3 | TGCGCCAGCAGCCAAGACCACGGGGGAAAGAGTGGCTACACCTTC | CASSQDHGGKSGYTF
NA | NA | TRBJ2-5 | TRBV29-1 | TGCAGCGTTGAAGGACATATCCAAGAGACCCAGTACTTC | CSVEGHIQETQYF
NA | NA | TRBJ2-2 | TRBV6-5 | TGTGCCAGCAGTTCCTACAGGGTCACCGGGGAGCTGTTTTTT | CASSSYRVTGELFF
NA | TRBD1 | TRBJ1-1 | TRBV4-3 | TGCGCCAGCAGCCAGACAGGGGAGACTGAAGCTTTCTTT | CASSQTGETEAFF
NA | NA | TRBJ1-2 | TRBV7-8 | TGTGCCAGCAGCTTAGCGCTCGGTGATGGCTACACCTTC | CASSLALGDGYTF
NA | NA | TRBJ1-5 | TRBV6-1 | TGTGCCAGCAAGAACGCAGGGAATCAGCCCCAGCATTTT | CASKNAGNQPQHF
NA | TRBD1 | TRBJ1-2 | TRBV27 | TGTGCCAGCAGTTTATCCGGGACAGGGGGATCTGGCTACACCTTC | CASSLSGTGGSGYTF
once | TRBD2 | TRBJ2-1 | TRBV27 | TGTGCCAGCAGTTGGGGACTAGCTTACAATGAGCAGTTCTTC | CASSWGLAYNEQFF
few | NA | TRBJ1-2 | TRBV28 | TGTGCCAGCAGTTTAGGTAACATCAACTATGGCTACACCTTC | CASSLGNINYGYTF
NA | NA | TRBJ1-1 | TRBV19 | TGTGCCAGTAGTGCCCAGGCCGGAACTGAAGCTTTCTTT | CASSAQAGTEAFF